This T cell receptor (beta chain) was identified in a study of T cells in Graves' hyperthyroidism and ophthalmopathy. In its sample, this clonotype was seen a few times. This clone may be a read error of a much larger clone one base away. Researchers amplified the TCR beta CDR3 regions from RNA transcripts. TCR CDR3 underwent first-round RT-PCR with the HTBI primer set. TCRdb passed the multiplex PCR reads through MiXCR, listing each CDR3 protein once. The table shows 500,000 to 600,000 distinct CDR3 sequences, with around 15% occurring only once. The study defined stable Graves' hyperthyroidism as no ophthalmopathy progression within 18 months. This CDR3 has 16 residues. Germline V gene sequence: CDR1 SGHTA, CDR2 FQGNSA.

Sequenced material: blood. This chain connects TRBV7-2 to TRBJ1-1; TRBD1 matches at 7 bases. The source is a woman aged 18-29 years with Graves' hyperthyroidism. DNA for the CDR3: TGTGCCAGCAGCCTGTGGACAGGACGCATGAACACTAAAGCTTTCTTT. Protein product: CASSLWTGRMNTKAFF.